Listed below are T cell receptor beta chains from one sample, sequenced in a study of CD8 T cells in ankylosing spondylitis. TCRdb called the 5' RACE reads again in MiXCR, with one record for every CDR3 protein. The repertoire holds 450,000 to 550,000 distinct CDR3 sequences, with under 5.5% as singletons. The source material was blood, either unsorted or a sorted T cell fraction (not recorded which). These receptor sequences come from a male donor with ankylosing spondylitis. Both conserved end residues are part of each CDR3. The D gene is left open where the match is weak. Each size is once, few, many or a size class.

J gene: TRBJ1-6; D gene: NA; clone size: many; V gene: TRBV6-1; CDR3 protein: CASGRGSGSPLHF; CDR3 DNA: TGTGCCAGCGGCAGGGGATCAGGATCACCCCTCCACTTT
J gene: TRBJ1-1; D gene: NA; clone size: many; V gene: TRBV4-3; CDR3 protein: CASSQNRNTEAFF; CDR3 DNA: TGCGCCAGCAGCCAAAACAGAAACACTGAAGCTTTCTTT
J gene: TRBJ1-2; D gene: NA; clone size: many; V gene: TRBV5-1; CDR3 protein: CASSLRADYGYTF; CDR3 DNA: TGCGCCAGCAGCTTGAGGGCGGACTATGGCTACACCTTC
J gene: TRBJ1-2; D gene: NA; clone size: many; V gene: TRBV7-9; CDR3 protein: CASSPEAYYGYTF; CDR3 DNA: TGTGCCAGCAGTCCCGAGGCATACTATGGCTACACCTTC
J gene: TRBJ2-3; D gene: NA; clone size: many; V gene: TRBV15; CDR3 protein: CATSSATSFDTQYF; CDR3 DNA: TGTGCCACCAGCAGTGCTACTAGTTTTGATACGCAGTATTTT
J gene: TRBJ2-7; D gene: NA; clone size: many; V gene: TRBV7-8; CDR3 protein: CASSPDPRGRLYEQYF; CDR3 DNA: TGTGCCAGCAGCCCCGACCCTAGGGGAAGGCTGTACGAGCAGTACTTC
J gene: TRBJ1-2; D gene: NA; clone size: few; V gene: TRBV5-1; CDR3 protein: CASSPTQVGYTF; CDR3 DNA: TGCGCCAGCAGCCCGACGCAGGTTGGCTACACCTTC
J gene: TRBJ2-1; D gene: NA; clone size: many; V gene: TRBV4-3; CDR3 protein: CASSQETNSPYNEQFF; CDR3 DNA: TGCGCCAGCAGCCAAGAAACTAACAGTCCCTACAATGAGCAGTTCTTC
J gene: TRBJ2-7; D gene: TRBD1; clone size: many; V gene: TRBV28; CDR3 protein: CASSTDRGYEQYF; CDR3 DNA: TGTGCCAGCAGCACGGACAGGGGATACGAGCAGTACTTC
J gene: TRBJ2-3; D gene: NA; clone size: few; V gene: TRBV4-2; CDR3 protein: CASSPDGLDADTQYF; CDR3 DNA: TGTGCCAGCAGCCCTGATGGTCTAGATGCAGATACGCAGTATTTT
J gene: TRBJ2-5; D gene: NA; clone size: many; V gene: TRBV24-1; CDR3 protein: CATSEGFSSETQYF; CDR3 DNA: TGTGCCACCAGTGAAGGTTTTTCATCAGAGACCCAGTACTTC